This TCR beta chain derives from a study of breast tumors, draining lymph nodes, adjacent tissues. Overall study findings and caveats: Data only fit, rather than demonstrated, lymph node origin of most tumor T cells. Most tumor T cells seemingly derive from lymph node, then expand in tumor.

V lost 5 bases, J lost 8 bases, and 21 bases stayed unmatched. Germline-derived CDR1 and CDR2 are MNHEY and SVGAGI. The CDR3 has 19 residues. Samples came from axillary lymph nodes draining the breast cancer. MiXCR, run by TCRdb on the multiplex PCR reads, gives a single entry per CDR3 protein. Of hundreds of thousands of distinct CDR3 sequences detected, roughly 32% appear once; the ten largest clones hold 1.3% to 1.5%. This clonotype was seen repeatedly, ten times or more. The antigen is undetermined. The clonotype was recovered from a female donor with breast cancer. Some clones in this sample may be carry-over from other donors' samples. The genes are TRBV6-5 and TRBJ2-6, with TRBD1 identical over 7 bases. Sequenced: axillary lymph node tissue. As DNA, the CDR3 is TGTGCCAGCAGTCACCCAGGGACAGACCCTCCCCCCGTGACCAACGTCCTGACTTTC. Protein: CASSHPGTDPPPVTNVLTF.